This paragraph covers one T cell receptor beta chain sequence. This clonotype was observed many times. Its antigen is still unknown. Qualities for individual bases were not recorded, and no much larger clone is one base off. The data were taken from a study of T-cell reconstitution after alpha-beta-depleted transplantation in children (dated by TCRdb to the mid-2010s). Context from the whole study: Using TCR repertoire profiling, the study followed T-cell immune reconstitution in a quantitative way in children after TCRalphabeta/CD19-depleted allogeneic hematopoietic cell transplantation. General study outcomes and caveats: The apparently early alphabetaT-cell count recovery about two months after transplant was reportedly dependent on only several hundred rapidly expanded clones derived from non-depleted graft cells. In some patients, the high TCRbeta diversity seen at day 60 was put down to recipient T cells and intrathymic progenitors that had survived conditioning. The frequencies of hyperexpanded clones fell over the following months, and after one year, T-cell counts and TCRbeta diversity were mostly attributed to newly produced T cells.

Interpreted using the paper, the treatment or condition label stands for: allogeneic hematopoietic cell transplantation with graft depleted of TCRalphabeta T cells and CD19 B cells. TCRalphabeta/CD19-depleted allogeneic hematopoietic cell grafts were given to the transplant recipients, all of whom were children. Receptor libraries were prepared by PCR. Sequencer: Illumina HiSeq 2500. Molecular barcoding was employed in the preparation of TCR libraries, with unique molecular identifiers being used to normalize TCRbeta repertoire quantification. TCRdb reanalyzed the raw reads on its own, using fastp at Q25 for trimming and MiXCR for clone calling, and kept in-frame beta chains. When rows share a CDR3 protein, they turn into one entry using the most common DNA and genes. This sample lists fewer than 750,000 distinct CDR3 sequences; 25% to 30% were detected once. The ten largest clonotypes hold under 45% of the sample.

Trimming costs V 7 bases and J 1 base, and their ends lie 14 bases apart. Taken from the germline V gene, the CDR1 and CDR2 loops are MNHEY and SVGEGT. The CDR3, cysteine through phenylalanine, is 15 amino acids long. Kept here is only the CDR3 DNA, which spans 45 bases and is read in frame from base 1. This receptor was taken from a boy less than two years old with Wiskott-Aldrich syndrome, due to receive a stem cell transplant. Recombination connected TRBV6-2 or TRBV6-3 to TRBJ2-1; the D gene is possibly TRBD2, with 6 bases matching. This sample comprised PBMCs, obtained before TCRalphabeta/CD19-depleted stem cell transplant. The CDR3 corresponds to CASNLGDWSYNEQFF. The DNA reads TGTGCCAGCAATTTAGGGGACTGGTCCTACAATGAGCAGTTCTTC.